The present entry profiles one T cell receptor (beta chain) with its context. Its antigen is still unknown. This specimen belongs to a study of graft-versus-host responses after intestinal transplantation. General study findings and limits: Graft-donor T cell macrochimerism in patients accompanied high graft-versus-host to host-versus-graft clonal ratios in allografts. Analysis identified GvH clones in recipient marrow, with some appearing first in ileum or blood.

CDR1 is SGHVS and CDR2 is FQNEAQ in the germline V gene. V was clipped by 4 bases and J by 3 bases; unmatched bases: 4. The length of the CDR3 is 14 residues. TCRdb's table, derived via immunoSEQ multiplex PCR, lists solely in-frame clones and lacks some. The sample holds tens of thousands of clones, approximately 89% seen once. The sequenced sample was PBMCs, obtained about 120 days after intestinal transplantation. The receptor was derived from a human patient who received an intestinal transplant, so some T cells may come from the graft donor. The V and J genes are TRBV7-8 and TRBJ2-3, with 7 bases lining up with TRBD1. The CDR3 coding sequence is TGTGCCAGCAGCTGGGCAGGGGGAACAGATACGCAGTATTTT. Translated: CASSWAGGTDTQYF. Full variable domain (outside the CDR3, taken from reference TRBV7-8 and TRBJ2-3): GAGVSQSPRYKVAKRGQDVALRCDPISGHVSLFWYQQALGQGPEFLTYFQNEAQLDKSGLPSDRFFAERPEGSVSTLKIQRTQQEDSAVYLCASSWAGGTDTQYFGPGTRLTVL.